This TCR beta chain originates from a study of beta chain features in type 1 diabetes. Broader study findings: In these data, an HLA type influence on TCRB rearrangement remained unresolved. The naive, central memory and Treg TCRB repertoires of patients appeared to be more similar to one another than those of healthy donors.

In regard to this clone: Its antigen is currently unknown.

As every portion of the isolated RNA was reverse transcribed, the sequencing read expressed TCRB transcripts. The table came from immunoSEQ multiplex PCR; TCRdb's copy has only in-frame clones and leaves some out. This table has roughly 450,000 clones, over 9.5% appearing once. Trimming took off 8 bases at V and 2 bases at J, with 4 bases between the two ends. The germline V gene encodes CDR1 MNHEY and CDR2 SVGAGI. CDR3 length: 11 amino acids. The rearrangement joins TRBV6-5 to TRBJ2-1; D gene unclear. This clonotype was sampled from a woman aged 18 to 35 in good health. Sequenced sample: naive CD4+ T cells from blood. The CDR3 here is CASGTYNEQFF. The CDR3 DNA sequence: TGTGCCAGCGGAACCTACAATGAGCAGTTCTTC.